This T cell receptor (beta chain) was recovered during a study of cytotoxic CD8 clonotypes in ibrutinib-treated CLL. For the study at large: For this cohort, patients were about a dozen relapsed/refractory and some 15 treatment-naive, while 17 were IGHV unmutated.

The CDR3 is made up of 15 amino acids. Germline V gene lookup returns CDR1 SGHTA and CDR2 FQGNSA. With V trimmed by 2 bases and J by 9 bases, 10 bases remained unmatched. The method was immunoSEQ multiplex PCR; TCRdb's version includes in-frame clones alone and lacks a portion of them. The data show over 150,000 clones, about 80% seen once. Whole-study findings and limits: Clonality showed a rise at ibrutinib response that reversed toward baseline at progression.

With respect to this clone: Its antigen is unidentified.

Sequenced material: PBMCs, taken after 12 months of ibrutinib treatment. The receptor was isolated from a human donor with chronic lymphocytic leukemia. V gene TRBV7-2 combines with J gene TRBJ2-4; 7 bases are shared with TRBD2. The CDR3 protein is CASSLTVAGERIQYF. For the CDR3, the DNA is TGTGCCAGCAGCTTAACTGTTGCGGGAGAGCGCATTCAGTACTTC.